A single sample is the source of the 10 T cell receptor beta chains below, sequenced in a study of cytomegalovirus exposure and HLA in healthy donors. The PCR ran on 60 Vbeta and 13 Jbeta primers. TCRdb's copy holds only in-frame clones and misses some; the assay was immunoSEQ multiplex PCR. The data contain about 200,000 clones, roughly 80% of them singletons. Sequenced: PBMCs. The receptors come from a woman in her forties or fifties in good health and CMV-seropositive.

This clone showed up just a few times. This chain joins TRBV28 and TRBJ1-2, with a weak D call TRBD1 (5 bases). V was cut by 3 bases and J by 7 bases, with 12 bases left in between. This CDR3 region has 13 residues. Germline CDR1 and CDR2: MDHEN and SYDVKM. The CDR3 DNA reads as TGTGCCAGCAGTTTGCAGGGCAGTAGTGGCTACACCTTC. It codes for CASSLQGSSGYTF.

The chain recombines TRBV11-2 with TRBJ1-1; weak D call: TRBD1 (5 bases). V was pared by 4 bases and J by 4 bases, with 16 bases between. Germline V gene lookup returns CDR1 SGHAT and CDR2 FQNNGV. The CDR3 runs to 15 residues. This chain's CDR3 is CASSWAGPAGTEAFF. The CDR3 DNA sequence: TGTGCCAGCAGCTGGGCGGGGCCGGCGGGCACTGAAGCTTTCTTT.

The J gene is TRBJ2-3, the V gene TRBV2; 15 nucleotides agree with TRBD2. CDR3 length equals 14 residues. The trim removed 8 bases at V and 5 bases at J, leaving 2 bases unmatched. The V gene's germline CDR1 is SNHLY and CDR2 FYNNEI. DNA of the CDR3: TGTGCCAGCGAGGGACTAGCGGGGGGAGATACGCAGTATTTT. Residues: CASEGLAGGDTQYF.

The V and J genes are TRBV5-8 and TRBJ1-2; D is perhaps TRBD1 (6 bases). The CDR3 length is 15 residues. Trimming removed 0 bases from V and 8 bases from J, with 17 bases in between. Germline CDR1 SGHTS, CDR2 YDEGEE. The CDR3 DNA sequence: TGTGCCAGCAGCTTGGACCCCCAGATCGGACAGGGCTACACCTTC. Translated: CASSLDPQIGQGYTF.

The chain uses TRBV5-6 and TRBJ1-1, with TRBD1 as a possible D gene (6 bases). In germline, CDR1 is SGHDT, CDR2 YYEEEE. The CDR3 covers 14 residues. V was trimmed by 4 bases and J by 2 bases, leaving 12 bases between them. The CDR3 DNA reads TGTGCCAGCAGCCGACAGGACGTCAACACTGAAGCTTTCTTT. Its translation is CASSRQDVNTEAFF. Drawing the rest from reference TRBV5-6 and TRBJ1-1, the complete variable domain is DAGVTQSPTHLIKTRGQQVTLRCSPKSGHDTVSWYQQALGQGPQFIFQYYEEEERQRGNFPDRFSGHQFPNYSSELNVNALLLGDSALYLCASSRQDVNTEAFFGQGTRLTVV.

The chain links TRBV2 to TRBJ2-1; D may be TRBD1 (5 bases). CDR3 length: 11 amino acids. V gave up 7 bases and J gave up 8 bases, with 9 bases separating them. Germline-derived CDR1 and CDR2 are SNHLY and FYNNEI. Here the CDR3 reads CASKRRDEQFF. The CDR3 nucleotides are TGTGCCAGCAAGCGCAGGGATGAGCAGTTCTTC.

J is TRBJ1-2 and V is TRBV14, with D hard to call. This CDR3 spans 13 amino acids. Deletions cut 0 bases from V and 7 bases from J, with 9 bases between. Germline CDR1 reads SGHDN; CDR2 reads FVKESK. CDR3 sequence (DNA): TGTGCCAGCAGCCAAGAAGAGGGTTTTGGCTACACCTTC. Translating it yields CASSQEEGFGYTF.

The rearrangement links TRBV19 to TRBJ2-2, with TRBD2 matching 9 bases. This CDR3 is built from 14 residues. CDR1 and CDR2 from the germline V gene are LNHDA and SQIVND (reference sequence). V lost 9 bases to trimming and J lost 4 bases; unmatched junction nucleotides: 6. CDR3 in amino acids: CASRLAAATGELFF. In DNA, the CDR3 is TGTGCCAGCAGACTAGCGGCGGCCACCGGGGAGCTGTTTTTT.

J is TRBJ1-2 and V is TRBV28; 7 nucleotides match TRBD1. CDR1 MDHEN and CDR2 SYDVKM come from the germline V gene. J was trimmed by 4 bases and V by 8 bases; bases with no gene match: 10. The CDR3 has 14 amino acids. Here the CDR3 reads CASSKRTGSYGYTF. In nucleotides, the CDR3 is TGTGCCAGCTCGAAAAGGACAGGCAGCTATGGCTACACCTTC.

This chain joins TRBV6-4 and TRBJ2-1; no clear D. Trimming removed 1 base from V and 12 bases from J, with 7 bases in between. The CDR3 is made up of 11 amino acids. From germline, CDR1 is MRHNA and CDR2 SNTAGT. CDR3 coding DNA: TGTGCCAGCAGTGACTTCCGTAGGCAGTTCTTC. As protein: CASSDFRRQFF.